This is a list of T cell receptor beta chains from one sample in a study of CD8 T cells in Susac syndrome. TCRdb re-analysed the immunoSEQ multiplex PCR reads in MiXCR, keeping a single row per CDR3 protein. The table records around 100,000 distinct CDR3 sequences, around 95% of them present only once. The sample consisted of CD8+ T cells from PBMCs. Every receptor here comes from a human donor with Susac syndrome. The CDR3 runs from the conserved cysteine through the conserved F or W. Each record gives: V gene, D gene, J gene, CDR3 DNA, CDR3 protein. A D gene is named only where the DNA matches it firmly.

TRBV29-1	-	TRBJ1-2	TGCAGCGTGAACAGGCCACCACCCTCATATGGCTACACCTTC	CSVNRPPPSYGYTF
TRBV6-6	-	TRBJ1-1	TGTGCCAGCAGTCCGACAGCCAGCACTGAAGCTTTCTTT	CASSPTASTEAFF
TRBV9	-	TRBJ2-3	TGTGCCAGCAGCGAGAGGGCCCCGACAGTTACGGGTACGCAGTATTTT	CASSERAPTVTGTQYF
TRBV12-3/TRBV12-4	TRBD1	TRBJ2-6	TGTGCCAGCATGGGGACAGGTTCCAGGGAAGGGGCCAACGTCCTGACTTTC	CASMGTGSREGANVLTF
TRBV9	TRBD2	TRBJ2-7	TGTGCCAGCAGCGGCAAGGGACTAGCAGGCGAGCAGTACTTC	CASSGKGLAGEQYF
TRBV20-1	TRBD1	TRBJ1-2	TGCAGTGCCCAGGACAGGCCGACGGGTGGCTACACCTTC	CSAQDRPTGGYTF
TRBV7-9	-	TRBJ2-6	TGTGCCAGCAGCCCTGTCGTTTCTGGGGCCAACGTCCTGACTTTC	CASSPVVSGANVLTF
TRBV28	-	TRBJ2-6	TGTGCCAGCTCCCTATCGGGTTCCAACGGTGGGGCCAACGTCCTGACTTTC	CASSLSGSNGGANVLTF
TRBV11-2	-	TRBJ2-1	TGTGCCAGCAGCTTAGCCGGGACCAAAGGATACAATGAGCAGTTCTTC	CASSLAGTKGYNEQFF
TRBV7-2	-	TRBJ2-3	TGTGCCAGCAGTCAGGGTCGCAATACGCAGTATTTT	CASSQGRNTQYF
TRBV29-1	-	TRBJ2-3	TGCAGCACCACTAGCACAGATACGCAGTATTTT	CSTTSTDTQYF
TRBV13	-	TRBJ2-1	TGTGCCAGCAGCTTGGGTAGTATGAATGAGCAGTTCTTC	CASSLGSMNEQFF
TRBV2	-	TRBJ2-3	TGTGCCAGCAAATGGTGGGGCCGCGGAGAAGATACGCAGTATTTT	CASKWWGRGEDTQYF
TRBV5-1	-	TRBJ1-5	TGCGCCAGCAGGCGGGACAGCAATCAGCCCCAGCATTTT	CASRRDSNQPQHF
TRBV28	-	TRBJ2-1	TGTGCCAGTGTCGAGCGGGATGAGCAGTTCTTC	CASVERDEQFF
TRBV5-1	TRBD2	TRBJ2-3	TGCGCCAGCGGACTAGCGGGCCGCGATACGCAGTATTTT	CASGLAGRDTQYF
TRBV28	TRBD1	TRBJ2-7	TGTGCCAGCAGTCCGGGGACAGGGAAATCGTACGAGCAGTACTTC	CASSPGTGKSYEQYF
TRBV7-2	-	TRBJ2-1	TGTGCCAGCAGCTCACAACGGGACTGGAGGGATGAGCAGTTCTTC	CASSSQRDWRDEQFF
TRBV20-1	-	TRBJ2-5	TGCAGTGCCAGGACCGAACCGGAGACCCAGTACTTC	CSARTEPETQYF
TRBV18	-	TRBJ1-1	TGTGCCAGCTCCCCGGCTACAACCACTGAAGCTTTTTTT	CASSPATTTEAFF
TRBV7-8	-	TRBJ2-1	TGTGCCAGCAGCGAAGAGGGTACTCCACGCGATGAGCAGTTCTTC	CASSEEGTPRDEQFF
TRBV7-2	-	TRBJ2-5	TGTGCCAGCAGCCTAGGGACGGAATTACAAGAGACCCAGTACTTC	CASSLGTELQETQYF
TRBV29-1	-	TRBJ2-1	TGCAGCGCTGGGGGTTCCTACAATGAGCAGTTCTTC	CSAGGSYNEQFF
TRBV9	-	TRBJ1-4	TGTGCCAGCAGCGTAGGTGGGACCGTGAATGAACAACTGTTTTTT	CASSVGGTVNEQLFF
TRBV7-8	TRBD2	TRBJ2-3	TGTGCCAGCAGCCCAGTATCCGGGACTAGCGGGGGGGGTGTGGCAGATACGCAGTATTTT	CASSPVSGTSGGGVADTQYF
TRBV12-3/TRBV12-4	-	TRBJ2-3	TGTGCCAGCAGTTTAATCCTCGATACGCAGTATTTT	CASSLILDTQYF
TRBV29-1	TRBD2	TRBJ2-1	TGCAGCGTTACCGGGACTAGCGGGGGTGGCTCCTACAATGAGCAGTTCTTC	CSVTGTSGGGSYNEQFF
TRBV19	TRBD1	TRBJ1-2	TGTGCCAGTACTACAGGGGGCGCTGGCTATGGCTACACCTTC	CASTTGGAGYGYTF
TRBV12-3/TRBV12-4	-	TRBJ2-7	TGTGCCAGCACCACTGGGGGGTCTGGCTACGAGCAGTACTTC	CASTTGGSGYEQYF
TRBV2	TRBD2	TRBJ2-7	TGTGCCAGCAGAAGACTAGCGGGAGGGCTGGACGAGCAGTACTTC	CASRRLAGGLDEQYF
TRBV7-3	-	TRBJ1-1	TGTGCCAGCTCGGACAGTATGAACACTGAAGCTTTCTTT	CASSDSMNTEAFF
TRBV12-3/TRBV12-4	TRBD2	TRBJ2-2	TGTGCCAGCAACCCGACTAGCGGAGCAACCGGGGAGCTGTTTTTT	CASNPTSGATGELFF
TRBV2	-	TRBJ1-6	TGTGCCAGCAGTGAAACAGGGCGAGATGATTCACCCCTCCACTTT	CASSETGRDDSPLHF
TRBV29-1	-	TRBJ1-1	TGCAGCGTCGGGGGCCAGCTGGACACTGAAGCTTTCTTT	CSVGGQLDTEAFF
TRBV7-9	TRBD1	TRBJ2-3	TGTGCCAGCAGCTTCGGGACAGCAGATACGCAGTATTTT	CASSFGTADTQYF
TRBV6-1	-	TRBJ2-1	TGTGCCAGCAGTCGGGACCCTACCTACAATGAGCAGTTCTTC	CASSRDPTYNEQFF